The 18 T cell receptor beta chains below all came from one sample that was sequenced in a study of cytomegalovirus exposure and HLA in healthy donors. Data came from immunoSEQ multiplex PCR; TCRdb stores just in-frame clones and leaves some out. The table has 150,000 to 200,000 clones, approximately 84% seen once. The specimen sequenced was PBMCs. These receptors were collected from a man aged 18 to 35 in good health and CMV-seropositive.

The V and J genes are TRBV6-6 and TRBJ2-5, with 8 bases that match TRBD2. The CDR3 extends over 14 amino acids. Germline V lookup: CDR1 MNHNY, CDR2 SVGAGI (reference sequence). Unmatched junction bases numbered 4, after V lost 6 bases and J lost 1 base. The CDR3 coding sequence is TGTGCCAGCAGCTCCACTAGCGGCCAAGAGACCCAGTACTTC. Translated, it gives CASSSTSGQETQYF.

V and J are TRBV6-1 and TRBJ1-1, with a tentative D call TRBD1 (5 bases). V gave up 2 bases and J gave up 5 bases, with 12 bases separating them. The germline CDR1 and CDR2 sequences are MNHNS and SASEGT. The CDR3 length is 14 residues. CDR3 nucleotide sequence: TGTGCCAGCAGTGAACCTTCGGGGGGGACTGAAGCTTTCTTT. Protein sequence: CASSEPSGGTEAFF.

The chain has TRBV10-3 and TRBJ1-1, with D uncertain. Trimming took 6 bases from V and 1 from J, leaving 6 bases between them. The CDR3 contains 12 residues. Germline loops: CDR1 ENHRY, CDR2 SYGVKD. The CDR3 protein is CAIRGENTEAFF. CDR3 nucleotides: TGTGCCATCAGAGGAGAGAACACTGAAGCTTTCTTT.

This chain uses TRBV2 with TRBJ2-7; D is perhaps TRBD2 (6 bases). Germline values: CDR1 SNHLY, CDR2 FYNNEI. This CDR3 contains 13 residues. Trimming cost V 7 bases and J 6 bases, with 16 bases left between them. The DNA for the CDR3 is TGTGCCAGCACCCGAGGACGGGAGAGCGAGCAGTACTTC. It is translated as CASTRGRESEQYF.

This clone was seen more than once but under ten times. This chain links TRBV7-9 with TRBJ2-1; 7 positions match TRBD1. Germline loops: CDR1 SEHNR, CDR2 FQNEAQ (reference sequence). V gave up 10 bases and J gave up 8 bases; unmatched junction bases: 5. This CDR3 spans 11 amino acids. The CDR3 bases are TGTGCCATCCAAACAGGGGATGAGCAGTTCTTC. Protein: CAIQTGDEQFF.

The chain uses TRBV27 and TRBJ2-1; the D is unclear. Germline loops: CDR1 MNHEY, CDR2 SMNVEV (reference sequence). Trimming cost V 3 bases and J 6 bases, with 15 bases left between them. This CDR3 comprises 15 residues. CDR3 in DNA: TGTGCCAGCAGTTTCGGCGGCGAGAGATCCAATGAGCAGTTCTTC. Amino acid sequence: CASSFGGERSNEQFF.

A single count supports this clone. The rearrangement links TRBV6-4 to TRBJ2-7; 12 bases line up with TRBD2. The trim removed 3 bases at V and 3 bases at J, leaving 6 bases unmatched. CDR3 length: 16 residues. Germline V gene data show CDR1 as MRHNA and CDR2 as SNTAGT. The CDR3 nucleotides are TGTGCCAGCAGTGAGTCGGGACTAGCGGGTATCTACGAGCAGTACTTC. This codes for CASSESGLAGIYEQYF.

The rearrangement links TRBV4-1 to TRBJ1-1; 7 positions agree with TRBD1. The CDR3 has 14 residues. J gave up 7 bases and V 4 bases, and 9 bases lay outside the gene matches. The germline CDR1 and CDR2 sequences are MGHRA and YSYEKL. CDR3 in amino acids: CASSRQGQAIEAFF. CDR3 DNA sequence: TGCGCCAGCAGCCGACAGGGCCAAGCAATTGAAGCTTTCTTT.

V and J are TRBV6-5 and TRBJ2-7, with D possibly matching TRBD2 (6 bases). The CDR3 extends over 12 amino acids. Trimming shortened V by 6 bases and J by 7 bases, and 13 bases separated the two germline ends. The germline gives CDR1 MNHEY, CDR2 SVGAGI. DNA of the CDR3: TGTGCCAGCAGGGGGACTTCGCGGGAGCAGTACTTC. Its translation: CASRGTSREQYF.

This clone came up once. Other DNA sequences of this sample code for an identical CDR3. The V gene is TRBV7-2, the J gene TRBJ1-5; D unclear. Between the trimmed V and J ends, which lost 0 bases and 5 bases, there was a span of 5 bases. The CDR3 runs 13 residues. Looked up from germline, CDR1 is SGHTA and CDR2 is FQGNSA. The CDR3 protein is CASSLAGDQPQHF. CDR3 in DNA: TGTGCCAGCAGCTTAGCGGGAGATCAGCCCCAGCATTTT.

The chain has TRBV9 and TRBJ2-3; TRBD2 agrees at 12 bases. The CDR3 runs to 17 residues. Germline-derived CDR1 and CDR2 are SGDLS and YYNGEE. V lost 4 bases, J lost 0 bases, and 6 bases stayed unmatched. CDR3 nucleotides: TGTGCCAGCAGCCCAGGACTAGCGGGATTTAGCACAGATACGCAGTATTTT. Its translation is CASSPGLAGFSTDTQYF. The full variable domain, in which reference TRBV9 and TRBJ2-3 provide the parts outside the CDR3, is DSGVTQTPKHLITATGQRVTLRCSPRSGDLSVYWYQQSLDQGLQFLIQYYNGEERAKGNILERFSAQQFPDLHSELNLSSLELGDSALYFCASSPGLAGFSTDTQYFGPGTRLTVL.

The chain uses TRBV30 and TRBJ2-7, with 9 nucleotides matching TRBD2. This CDR3 has 16 residues. The germline CDR1 and CDR2 sequences are GTSNPN and SVGIG (reference sequence). V gave up 0 bases and J gave up 0 bases; unmatched junction bases: 6. CDR3 in DNA: TGTGCCTGGAGTGTAGCGGGTAGCGGGGGCTCCTACGAGCAGTACTTC. Translating gives CAWSVAGSGGSYEQYF.

The chain is built from TRBV27 and TRBJ2-3, with TRBD2 as a possible D gene (6 bases). V was pared by 1 base and J by 0 bases, with 11 bases between. CDR1 is MNHEY and CDR2 is SMNVEV in the germline V gene (reference sequence). The CDR3 contains 16 residues. The CDR3 DNA reads TGTGCCAGCAGTTTATATCCGGGAGCCAGCACAGATACGCAGTATTTT. This translates into CASSLYPGASTDTQYF.

CDR3 amino acids: CAWSLGENTEAFF. CDR3 sequence (DNA): TGTGCCTGGAGTTTAGGGGAGAACACTGAAGCTTTCTTT. V gene TRBV30 combines with J gene TRBJ1-1, with a weak D call TRBD1 (5 bases). Per the germline V gene, CDR1 is GTSNPN and CDR2 is SVGIG (reference sequence). V lost 2 bases and J lost 1, with 8 bases in between. The CDR3 covers 13 residues.

The sample holds one count of this clone. The rearrangement uses TRBV30 and TRBJ2-2; 8 bases fit TRBD1. Germline-derived CDR1 and CDR2 are GTSNPN and SVGIG (reference sequence). V lost 5 bases and J lost 6; bases outside the gene matches: 11. This CDR3 comprises 15 residues. CDR3 in DNA: TGTGCCTGGGTAGCGAGGACAGGGTTATCCGGGGAGCTGTTTTTT. Translating gives CAWVARTGLSGELFF.

This clone was recorded a few times. The chain has TRBV15 and TRBJ1-5, with D tentatively TRBD1 (6 bases). The V gene's germline CDR1 is LNHNV and CDR2 YYDKDF (reference sequence). The CDR3 sequence is 16 residues long. V was cut by 3 bases and J by 8 bases, with 20 bases left in between. CDR3 protein: CATSRDAGGAGKPQHF. For the CDR3, the DNA is TGTGCCACCAGCAGGGACGCCGGGGGGGCGGGGAAGCCCCAGCATTTT. The full variable domain, rest sourced from reference TRBV15 and TRBJ1-5, is DAMVIQNPRYQVTQFGKPVTLSCSQTLNHNVMYWYQQKSSQAPKLLFHYYDKDFNNEADTPDNFQSRRPNTSFCFLDIRSPGLGDTAMYLCATSRDAGGAGKPQHFGDGTRLSIL.

This chain uses TRBV5-3 with TRBJ2-1; 7 nucleotides line up with TRBD2. TRBV5-3 belongs to the ORF category, with a function that is uncertain. This CDR3 comprises 14 residues. The V gene end was trimmed by 8 bases and the J gene end by 4 bases; junction bases not matched to a gene: 9. DNA of the CDR3: TGTGCCAGCCCCGGGGGGAGGTTATACAATGAGCAGTTCTTC. Its translation is CASPGGRLYNEQFF.

The chain uses TRBV5-1 and TRBJ2-1, with D perhaps TRBD2 (6 bases). Deletions cut 4 bases from V and 7 bases from J, with 21 bases between. Germline values: CDR1 SGHRS, CDR2 YFSETQ. This CDR3 is built from 16 residues. The CDR3 protein is CASSPSATMGLNEQFF. The CDR3 region has the DNA TGCGCCAGCAGCCCTAGCGCGACCATGGGGTTGAATGAGCAGTTCTTC.